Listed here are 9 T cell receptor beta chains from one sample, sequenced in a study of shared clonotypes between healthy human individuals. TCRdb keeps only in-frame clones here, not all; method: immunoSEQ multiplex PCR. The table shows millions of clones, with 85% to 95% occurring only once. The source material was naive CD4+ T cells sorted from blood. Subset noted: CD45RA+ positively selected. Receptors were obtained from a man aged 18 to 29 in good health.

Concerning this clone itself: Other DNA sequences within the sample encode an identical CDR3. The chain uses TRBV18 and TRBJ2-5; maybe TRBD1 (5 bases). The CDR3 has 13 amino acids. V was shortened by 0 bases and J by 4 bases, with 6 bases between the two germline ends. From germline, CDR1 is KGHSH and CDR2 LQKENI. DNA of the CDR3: TGTGCCAGCTCACCACCAGGGGCAGAGACCCAGTACTTC. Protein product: CASSPPGAETQYF. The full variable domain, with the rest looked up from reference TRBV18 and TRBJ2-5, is NAGVMQNPRHLVRRRGQEARLRCSPMKGHSHVYWYRQLPEEGLKFMVYLQKENIIDESGMPKERFSAEFPKEGPSILRIQQVVRGDSAAYFCASSPPGAETQYFGPGTRLLVL.

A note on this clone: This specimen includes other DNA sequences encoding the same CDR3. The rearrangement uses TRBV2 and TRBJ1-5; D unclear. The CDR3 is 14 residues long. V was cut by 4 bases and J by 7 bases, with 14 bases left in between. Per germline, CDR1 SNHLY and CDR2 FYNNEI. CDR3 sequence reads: CASSGDRARQPQHF. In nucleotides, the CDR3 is TGTGCCAGCAGTGGTGACCGGGCCAGGCAGCCCCAGCATTTT.

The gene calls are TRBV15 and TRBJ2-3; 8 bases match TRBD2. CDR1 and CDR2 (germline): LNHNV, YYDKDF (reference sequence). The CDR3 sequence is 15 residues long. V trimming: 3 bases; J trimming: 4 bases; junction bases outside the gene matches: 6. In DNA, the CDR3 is TGTGCCACCAGCAGGCGGGGGGCTACCCCAGATACGCAGTATTTT. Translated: CATSRRGATPDTQYF.

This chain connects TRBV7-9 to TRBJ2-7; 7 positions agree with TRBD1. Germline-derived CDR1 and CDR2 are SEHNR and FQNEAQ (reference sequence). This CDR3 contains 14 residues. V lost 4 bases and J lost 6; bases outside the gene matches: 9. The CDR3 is CASSYGTALVEQYF. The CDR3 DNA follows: TGTGCCAGCAGCTACGGGACAGCCTTGGTCGAGCAGTACTTC. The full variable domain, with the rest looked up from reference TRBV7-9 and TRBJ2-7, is DTGVSQNPRHKITKRGQNVTFRCDPISEHNRLYWYRQTLGQGPEFLTYFQNEAQLEKSRLLSDRFSAERPKGSFSTLEIQRTEQGDSAMYLCASSYGTALVEQYFGPGTRLTVT.

CDR3 nucleotide sequence: TGCGCCAGCAGCAACACAGGGGAAGATACGCAGTATTTT. This sequence encodes CASSNTGEDTQYF. The rearrangement joins TRBV5-1 to TRBJ2-3; 7 bases line up with TRBD1. With 4 bases clipped from V and 5 bases from J, the junction kept 4 bases outside the gene matches. The CDR3 runs 13 residues. Germline lookup yields CDR1 SGHRS and CDR2 YFSETQ.

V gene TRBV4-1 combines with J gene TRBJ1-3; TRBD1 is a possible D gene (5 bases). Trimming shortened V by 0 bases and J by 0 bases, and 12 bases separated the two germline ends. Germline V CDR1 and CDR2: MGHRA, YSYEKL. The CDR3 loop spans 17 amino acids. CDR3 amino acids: CASSQERGQYSGNTIYF. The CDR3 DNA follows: TGCGCCAGCAGCCAAGAGAGGGGTCAGTACTCTGGAAACACCATATATTTT.

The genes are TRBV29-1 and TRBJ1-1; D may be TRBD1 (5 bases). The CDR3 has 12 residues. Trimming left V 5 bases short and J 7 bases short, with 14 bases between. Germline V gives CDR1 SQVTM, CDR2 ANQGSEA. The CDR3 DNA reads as TGCAGCGTTAGGGGCGCGAATGTTGAAGCTTTCTTT. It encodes CSVRGANVEAFF.

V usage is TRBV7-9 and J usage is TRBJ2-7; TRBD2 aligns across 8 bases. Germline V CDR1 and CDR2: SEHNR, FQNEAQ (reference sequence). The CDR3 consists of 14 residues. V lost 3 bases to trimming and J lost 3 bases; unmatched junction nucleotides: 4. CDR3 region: CASSLGTRGYEQYF. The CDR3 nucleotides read TGTGCCAGCAGCTTGGGGACTAGGGGCTACGAGCAGTACTTC.

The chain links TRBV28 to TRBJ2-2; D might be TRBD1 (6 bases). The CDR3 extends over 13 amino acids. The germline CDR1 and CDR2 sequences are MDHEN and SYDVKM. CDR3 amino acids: CAEGQTNTGELFF. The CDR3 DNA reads TGTGCGGAAGGACAGACGAACACCGGGGAGCTGTTTTTT.